This T cell receptor beta chain stems from a study of preoperative IRX-2 immunotherapy in early breast cancer. Treatment described: preoperative locoregional IRX-2 cytokine immunotherapy. Patients received preoperative, locoregional IRX-2 cytokine immunotherapy in a phase Ib study. The germline V and J ends were trimmed by 6 bases and 2 bases, with 11 bases remaining between them. The CDR3 is made up of 14 amino acids. The germline V gene has CDR1 MNHEY and CDR2 SVGAGI. Data came from immunoSEQ multiplex PCR; TCRdb stores just in-frame clones and leaves some out. The table has 24,000 or so clones, approximately 96% seen once.

This rearrangement joins TRBV6-5 to TRBJ2-1; D may correspond to TRBD1 or TRBD2 (5 bases each). The clonotype comes from a human donor with breast cancer. The source was tumor tissue, collected after IRX-2 immunotherapy. CDR3 protein: CASRSGPPYNEQFF. CDR3 DNA sequence: TGTGCCAGCAGGTCGGGACCACCCTACAATGAGCAGTTCTTC.